Below, 20 T cell receptor beta chains from the same sample are listed, as sequenced in a study of blood T cell repertoires in COVID-19. Repertoires were generated with immunoSEQ multiplex PCR, while TCRdb's copy carries only in-frame clones and drops some. The table records some 450,000 clones, approximately 90% of them present only once. The specimen was peripheral blood. Every receptor here comes from a man younger than 35 with COVID-19, enrolled during active disease.

The rearrangement links TRBV9 to TRBJ1-1; the D gene is possibly TRBD1 (5 bases). Germline lookup yields CDR1 SGDLS and CDR2 YYNGEE. The V gene lost 3 bases and the J gene lost 3 bases, with 15 bases spanning the gap. The CDR3 runs to 15 residues. The CDR3 region has the DNA TGTGCCAGCAGCGCCATGGGCAGGGAGGACACTGAAGCTTTCTTT. It specifies CASSAMGREDTEAFF.

This chain joins TRBV13 and TRBJ1-4; D unresolved. Germline-derived CDR1 and CDR2 are PRHDT and FYEKMQ (reference sequence). CDR3 length: 14 residues. The V end lost 3 bases, the J end lost 7 bases, and 12 bases lay between the germline ends. CDR3 sequence reads: CASSLNGGGEKLFF. The CDR3, as DNA: TGTGCCAGCAGCTTGAATGGAGGTGGTGAAAAACTGTTTTTT. Drawing the rest from reference TRBV13 and TRBJ1-4, the complete variable domain is AAGVIQSPRHLIKEKRETATLKCYPIPRHDTVYWYQQGPGQDPQFLISFYEKMQSDKGSIPDRFSAQQFSDYHSELNMSSLELGDSALYFCASSLNGGGEKLFFGSGTQLSVL.

V gene TRBV3-1 (or the pseudogene TRBV3-2) combines with J gene TRBJ2-7; 10 bases are a match to TRBD1. Trimming at V came to 4 bases and at J to 3 bases, leaving 12 bases not matched to a gene. The length of the CDR3 is 17 residues. Germline assignment: CDR1 LGHDT and CDR2 YNNKEL (reference sequence). The CDR3 region is CASSPSKRDRGLYEQYF. CDR3 sequence (DNA): TGTGCCAGCAGCCCTTCGAAACGGGACAGGGGTCTCTACGAGCAGTACTTC.

The chain employs TRBV19 and TRBJ1-5; a possible D gene is TRBD1 (5 bases). This CDR3 has 13 residues. Trimming removed 3 bases at V and 9 bases at J, with 12 bases between. Germline V gene data show CDR1 as LNHDA and CDR2 as SQIVND (reference sequence). This chain's CDR3 is CASSMQGSSPQHF. The CDR3 DNA is TGTGCCAGTAGTATGCAGGGTTCTTCGCCCCAGCATTTT. Full variable domain (remainder filled in from reference TRBV19 and TRBJ1-5): DGGITQSPKYLFRKEGQNVTLSCEQNLNHDAMYWYRQDPGQGLRLIYYSQIVNDFQKGDIAEGYSVSREKKESFPLTVTSAQKNPTAFYLCASSMQGSSPQHFGDGTRLSIL.

The chain couples TRBV6-5 to TRBJ2-5; the match to TRBD2 covers 10 bases. The V gene end was trimmed by 3 bases and the J gene end by 5 bases; junction bases not matched to a gene: 6. This CDR3 is built from 15 residues. Germline assignment: CDR1 MNHEY and CDR2 SVGAGI. Here the CDR3 reads CASSYLAGAGETQYF. The CDR3 DNA sequence: TGTGCCAGCAGTTATCTAGCGGGGGCTGGGGAGACCCAGTACTTC.

The chain recombines TRBV6-6 with TRBJ1-1; D may be TRBD1 (5 bases). Germline loops: CDR1 MNHNY, CDR2 SVGAGI (reference sequence). V lost 8 bases, J lost 4 bases, and 23 bases lay in between. The CDR3 length is 16 residues. In nucleotides, the CDR3 is TGTGCCAGCCAAAATGGGGCAGGACGGGGAGGCACTGAAGCTTTCTTT. Translated, it gives CASQNGAGRGGTEAFF.

The chain has TRBV5-4 and TRBJ1-6, with TRBD1 identical over 8 bases. CDR1 and CDR2 from the germline V gene are SGHNT and YYREEE (reference sequence). Losses at the gene ends were 4 bases for V and 8 bases for J; bases not matched to a gene: 5. There are 14 residues in the CDR3. The CDR3 region has the DNA TGTGCCAGCAGCCCGGACAGGGAGGATTCACCCCTCCACTTT. Translating gives CASSPDREDSPLHF.

V usage is TRBV13 and J usage is TRBJ2-3, with 16 bases fitting TRBD2. After removal of 5 bases from V and 6 bases from J, the junction contained 2 bases not matched to a gene. CDR3 length: 15 amino acids. Germline CDR1 is PRHDT and CDR2 is FYEKMQ (reference sequence). CDR3 in DNA: TGTGCCAGCAGCCCGGGACTAGCGGGAGGGGATACGCAGTATTTT. Translation: CASSPGLAGGDTQYF.

The gene calls are TRBV5-1 and TRBJ2-3; TRBD2 matches at 10 bases. V shed 7 bases, J shed 2 bases, and the junction held 4 bases outside the gene matches. This CDR3 is built from 14 residues. Germline CDR1 reads SGHRS; CDR2 reads YFSETQ. CDR3 in DNA: TGCGCCAGCGAAGCGGGAGGGATCACAGATACGCAGTATTTT. This sequence encodes CASEAGGITDTQYF.

V usage is TRBV7-9 and J usage is TRBJ2-2; D unresolved. The V end lost 10 bases, the J end lost 6 bases, and 6 bases lay between the germline ends. The CDR3 has 10 amino acids. Germline V CDR1 and CDR2: SEHNR, FQNEAQ (reference sequence). This chain's CDR3 is CAISAGELFF. The DNA for the CDR3 is TGTGCCATCTCAGCCGGGGAGCTGTTTTTT.

V gene TRBV6-5 combines with J gene TRBJ1-2, with 7 positions matching TRBD1. Germline V gene lookup returns CDR1 MNHEY and CDR2 SVGAGI. Trimming at V came to 7 bases and at J to 5 bases, leaving 7 bases not matched to a gene. The CDR3 spans 13 residues. CDR3 sequence (DNA): TGTGCCAGCAACTCCGGGACAGAATATGGCTACACCTTC. Encoded protein: CASNSGTEYGYTF.

The sample holds a few counts of this clone. The rearrangement joins TRBV3-1 (or the pseudogene TRBV3-2) to TRBJ1-6, with D possibly being TRBD1 (5 bases). Trimming shortened V by 2 bases and J by 6 bases, and 5 bases separated the two germline ends. Germline V gene data show CDR1 as LGHDT and CDR2 as YNNKEL (reference sequence). The CDR3 extends over 13 amino acids. CDR3 sequence: CASSQQGNSPLHF. In DNA form, the CDR3 reads TGTGCCAGCAGCCAACAGGGTAATTCACCCCTCCACTTT.

The gene calls are TRBV21-1 and TRBJ2-7; TRBD2 reflects the table's D call only, with no check against the DNA. TRBV21-1 is assigned pseudogene status. The CDR3 covers 14 residues. CDR3 coding DNA: TGTGCCAGCAGCAAAGGAGGGAGGCCTTGCGAGCAGTACTTC. It translates to CASSKGGRPCEQYF.

This chain joins TRBV6-5 and TRBJ1-4; no firm D call. From germline, CDR1 is MNHEY and CDR2 SVGAGI. The CDR3 sequence is 14 residues long. The V gene lost 2 bases and the J gene lost 5 bases, with 9 bases spanning the gap. The CDR3 coding sequence is TGTGCCAGCAGTTACATGGGCGGGAATGAAAAACTGTTTTTT. Its translation: CASSYMGGNEKLFF.

V and J are TRBV30 and TRBJ1-5; 9 nucleotides agree with TRBD1. After removal of 0 bases from V and 6 bases from J, the junction contained 3 bases not matched to a gene. The CDR3 covers 14 residues. Looked up from germline, CDR1 is GTSNPN and CDR2 is SVGIG (reference sequence). The CDR3 spells CAWSVMDRGQPQHF. CDR3 DNA: TGTGCCTGGAGTGTAATGGACAGGGGTCAGCCCCAGCATTTT.

The V and J genes are TRBV6-5 and TRBJ1-1; 7 bases line up with TRBD1. Looked up from germline, CDR1 is MNHEY and CDR2 is SVGAGI. Trimming at V came to 4 bases and at J to 4 bases, leaving 6 bases not matched to a gene. The CDR3 is 14 amino acids. The CDR3 DNA reads TGTGCCAGCAGTTTGACAGGGTCGGTCACTGAAGCTTTCTTT. Its translation: CASSLTGSVTEAFF.

The chain employs TRBV5-1 and TRBJ2-7; the match to TRBD2 covers 14 bases. There are 15 residues in the CDR3. In germline, CDR1 is SGHRS, CDR2 YFSETQ. J gave up 9 bases and V 4 bases, and 9 bases lay outside the gene matches. CDR3 sequence reads: CASSDSGTSGRRQYF. The CDR3 nucleotides are TGCGCCAGCAGCGACTCCGGGACTAGCGGGAGAAGGCAGTACTTC.

This clone has just one count. V and J are TRBV27 and TRBJ2-7; perhaps TRBD2 as D (5 bases). This CDR3 spans 15 amino acids. V was shortened by 0 bases and J by 4 bases, with 13 bases between the two germline ends. In germline, CDR1 is MNHEY, CDR2 SMNVEV (reference sequence). The CDR3 sequence is CASSLSSGSRYEQYF. The CDR3 region has the DNA TGTGCCAGCAGTTTATCATCGGGGAGTCGGTACGAGCAGTACTTC.

The V gene is TRBV6-1, the J gene TRBJ2-7; the match to TRBD1 covers 7 bases. J gave up 0 bases and V 0 bases, and 8 bases lay outside the gene matches. Germline-derived CDR1 and CDR2 are MNHNS and SASEGT. This CDR3 spans 17 amino acids. The DNA of the CDR3 is TGTGCCAGCAGTGAAGCTTGGGGACAGAGGAGCTCCTACGAGCAGTACTTC. This encodes CASSEAWGQRSSYEQYF.

The chain employs TRBV6-5 and TRBJ1-1; D is ambiguous. The CDR3 has 13 amino acids. Looked up from germline, CDR1 is MNHEY and CDR2 is SVGAGI. Between the trimmed V and J ends, which lost 8 bases and 3 bases, there was a span of 13 bases. The CDR3, as DNA: TGTGCCAGCGTCGGGTCTCGGTACACTGAAGCTTTCTTT. As protein: CASVGSRYTEAFF.